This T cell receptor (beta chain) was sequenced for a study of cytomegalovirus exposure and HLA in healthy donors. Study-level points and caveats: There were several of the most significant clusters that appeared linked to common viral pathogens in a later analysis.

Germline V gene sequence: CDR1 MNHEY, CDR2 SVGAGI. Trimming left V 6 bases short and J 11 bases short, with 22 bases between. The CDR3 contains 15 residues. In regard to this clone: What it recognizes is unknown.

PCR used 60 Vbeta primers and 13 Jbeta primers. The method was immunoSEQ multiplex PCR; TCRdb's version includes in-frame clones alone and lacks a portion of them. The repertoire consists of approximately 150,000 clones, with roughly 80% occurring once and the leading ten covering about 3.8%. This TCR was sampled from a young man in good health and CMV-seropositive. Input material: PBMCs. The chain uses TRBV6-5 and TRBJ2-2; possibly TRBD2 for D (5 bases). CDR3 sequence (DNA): TGTGCCAGCAGAAAGGGAGACTACTCATTAAGTGAGCTGTTTTTT. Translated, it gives CASRKGDYSLSELFF.